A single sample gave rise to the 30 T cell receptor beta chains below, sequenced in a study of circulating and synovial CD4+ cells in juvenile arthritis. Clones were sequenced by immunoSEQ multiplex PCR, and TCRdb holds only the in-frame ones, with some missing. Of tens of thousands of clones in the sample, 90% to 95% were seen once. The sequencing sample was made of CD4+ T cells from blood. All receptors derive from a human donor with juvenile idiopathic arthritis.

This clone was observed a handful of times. The CDR3 bases are TGTGCCAGCAGCTTGGGAGCGATCCCCTCCGAGCAGTACTTC. This encodes CASSLGAIPSEQYF. The chain combines TRBV5-6 with TRBJ2-7; D is uncertain. CDR3 length equals 14 residues. V was pared by 0 bases and J by 6 bases, with 13 bases between. CDR1 SGHDT and CDR2 YYEEEE come from the germline V gene.

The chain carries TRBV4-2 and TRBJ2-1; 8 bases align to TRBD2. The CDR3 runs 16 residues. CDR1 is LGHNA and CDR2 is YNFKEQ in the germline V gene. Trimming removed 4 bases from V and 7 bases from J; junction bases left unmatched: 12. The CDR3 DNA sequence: TGTGCCAGCAGCCTAGACCACGGGGGGGCTTCGAATGAGCAGTTCTTC. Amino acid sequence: CASSLDHGGASNEQFF.

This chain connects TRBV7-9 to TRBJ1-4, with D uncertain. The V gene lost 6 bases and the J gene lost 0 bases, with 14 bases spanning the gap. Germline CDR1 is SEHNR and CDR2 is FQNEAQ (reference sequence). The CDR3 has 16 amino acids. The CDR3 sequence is CASSPRRFATNEKLFF. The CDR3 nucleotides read TGTGCCAGCAGTCCGAGGAGGTTTGCAACTAATGAAAAACTGTTTTTT.

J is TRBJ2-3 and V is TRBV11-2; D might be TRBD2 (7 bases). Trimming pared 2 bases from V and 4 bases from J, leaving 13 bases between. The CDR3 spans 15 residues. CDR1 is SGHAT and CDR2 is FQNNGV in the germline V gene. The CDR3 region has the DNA TGTGCCAGCAGCTTAAAGGGGGGGGGCGCAGATACGCAGTATTTT. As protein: CASSLKGGGADTQYF.

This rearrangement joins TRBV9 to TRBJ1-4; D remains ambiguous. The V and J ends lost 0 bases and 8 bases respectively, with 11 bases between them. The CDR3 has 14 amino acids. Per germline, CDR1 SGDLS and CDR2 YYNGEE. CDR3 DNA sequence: TGTGCCAGCAGCGTAGATGTACAGCCAGAAAAACTGTTTTTT. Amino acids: CASSVDVQPEKLFF.

The CDR3 loop is CASSLARRQETQYF. In nucleotides, the CDR3 is TGTGCCAGCAGCTTAGCCAGGCGCCAAGAGACCCAGTACTTC. V is TRBV7-9 and J is TRBJ2-5; D unresolved. This CDR3 comprises 14 residues. V was shortened by 0 bases and J by 1 base, with 6 bases between the two germline ends. Germline V gene lookup returns CDR1 SEHNR and CDR2 FQNEAQ (reference sequence).

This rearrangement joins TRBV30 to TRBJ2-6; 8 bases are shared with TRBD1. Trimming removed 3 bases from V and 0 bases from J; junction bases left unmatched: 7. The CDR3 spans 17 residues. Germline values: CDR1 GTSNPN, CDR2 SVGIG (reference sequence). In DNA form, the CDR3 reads TGTGCCTGGAGGGTTACAGGGGGTAGCTCTGGGGCCAACGTCCTGACTTTC. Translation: CAWRVTGGSSGANVLTF.

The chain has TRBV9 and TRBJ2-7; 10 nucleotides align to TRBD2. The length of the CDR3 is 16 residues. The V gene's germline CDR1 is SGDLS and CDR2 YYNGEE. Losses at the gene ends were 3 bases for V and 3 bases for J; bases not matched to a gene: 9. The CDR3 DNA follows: TGTGCCAGCAGCGCCCGAACCGGGACTAGCGTCTACGAGCAGTACTTC. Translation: CASSARTGTSVYEQYF.

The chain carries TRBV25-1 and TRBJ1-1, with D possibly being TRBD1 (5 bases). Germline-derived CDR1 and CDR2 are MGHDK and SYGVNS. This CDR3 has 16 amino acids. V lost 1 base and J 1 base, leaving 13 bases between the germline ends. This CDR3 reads CASSESMFQGNTEAFF. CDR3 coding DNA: TGTGCCAGCAGTGAATCCATGTTTCAGGGGAACACTGAAGCTTTCTTT.

The CDR3: CASKVGVPTNEKLFF. The CDR3 DNA reads as TGTGCCAGCAAAGTTGGAGTACCAACTAATGAAAAACTGTTTTTT. The rearrangement links TRBV6-1 to TRBJ1-4; D not resolved. The germline CDR1 and CDR2 sequences are MNHNS and SASEGT. V lost 7 bases, J lost 0 bases, and 12 bases lay in between. The CDR3 is 15 amino acids.

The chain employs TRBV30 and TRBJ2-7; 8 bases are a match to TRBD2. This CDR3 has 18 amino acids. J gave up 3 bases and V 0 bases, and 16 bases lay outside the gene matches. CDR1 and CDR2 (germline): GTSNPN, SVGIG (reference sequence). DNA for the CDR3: TGTGCCTGGAGTGTATATATGTTCTGGACTAGCAGCCGCTACGAGCAGTACTTC. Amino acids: CAWSVYMFWTSSRYEQYF.

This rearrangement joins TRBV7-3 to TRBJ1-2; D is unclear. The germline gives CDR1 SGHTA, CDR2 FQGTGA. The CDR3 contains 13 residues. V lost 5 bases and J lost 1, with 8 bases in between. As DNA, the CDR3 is TGTGCCAGCAGCAGAGAATTTAACTATGGCTACACCTTC. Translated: CASSREFNYGYTF.

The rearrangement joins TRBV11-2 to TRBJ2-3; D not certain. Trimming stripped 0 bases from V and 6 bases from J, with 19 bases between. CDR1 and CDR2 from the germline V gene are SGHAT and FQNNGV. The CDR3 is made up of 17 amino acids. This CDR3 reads CASSLDTSPLPSDTQYF. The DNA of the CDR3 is TGTGCCAGCAGCTTAGATACGAGCCCACTCCCCTCTGATACGCAGTATTTT. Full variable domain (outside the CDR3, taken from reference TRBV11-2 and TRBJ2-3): EAGVAQSPRYKIIEKRQSVAFWCNPISGHATLYWYQQILGQGPKLLIQFQNNGVVDDSQLPKDRFSAERLKGVDSTLKIQPAKLEDSAVYLCASSLDTSPLPSDTQYFGPGTRLTVL.

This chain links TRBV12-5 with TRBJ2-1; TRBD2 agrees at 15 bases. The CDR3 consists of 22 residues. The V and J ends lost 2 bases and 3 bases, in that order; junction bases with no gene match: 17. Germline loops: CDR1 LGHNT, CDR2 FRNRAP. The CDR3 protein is CASGLPPIPGLAGGRLYNEQFF. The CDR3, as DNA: TGTGCTAGTGGTTTGCCACCCATTCCCGGACTAGCGGGAGGGCGTCTCTACAATGAGCAGTTCTTC.

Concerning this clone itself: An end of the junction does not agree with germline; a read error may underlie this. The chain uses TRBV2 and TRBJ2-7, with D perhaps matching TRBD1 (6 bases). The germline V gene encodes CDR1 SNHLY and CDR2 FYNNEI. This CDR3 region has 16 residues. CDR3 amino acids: CASTRRDLPIDRKANF. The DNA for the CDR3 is TGTGCCAGCACCCGACGCGACCTCCCAATAGACAGGAAGGCCAACTTC.

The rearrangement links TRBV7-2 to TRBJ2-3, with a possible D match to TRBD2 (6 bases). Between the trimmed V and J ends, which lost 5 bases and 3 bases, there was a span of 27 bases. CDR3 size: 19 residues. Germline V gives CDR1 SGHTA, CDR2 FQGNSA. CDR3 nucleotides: TGTGCCAGCAGCCCCAGAAAGGGGAAGGACTATACGCGGACAGATACGCAGTATTTT. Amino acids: CASSPRKGKDYTRTDTQYF.

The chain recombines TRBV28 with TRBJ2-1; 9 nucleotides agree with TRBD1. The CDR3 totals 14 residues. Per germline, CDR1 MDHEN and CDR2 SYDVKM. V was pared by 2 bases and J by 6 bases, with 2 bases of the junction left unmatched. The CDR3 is CASSLGTGSNEQFF. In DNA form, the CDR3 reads TGTGCCAGCAGTTTAGGGACAGGGTCCAATGAGCAGTTCTTC. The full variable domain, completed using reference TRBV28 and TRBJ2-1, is DVKVTQSSRYLVKRTGEKVFLECVQDMDHENMFWYRQDPGLGLRLIYFSYDVKMKEKGDIPEGYSVSREKKERFSLILESASTNQTSMYLCASSLGTGSNEQFFGPGTRLTVL.

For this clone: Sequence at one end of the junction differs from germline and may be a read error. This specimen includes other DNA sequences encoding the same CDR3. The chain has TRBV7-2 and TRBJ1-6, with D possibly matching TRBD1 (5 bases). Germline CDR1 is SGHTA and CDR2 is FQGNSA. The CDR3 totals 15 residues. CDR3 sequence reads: CASSPIGGNNSPLHF. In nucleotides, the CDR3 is TGTGCCAGCAGCCCCATCGGGGGAAATAATTCCCCCCTCCACTTT.

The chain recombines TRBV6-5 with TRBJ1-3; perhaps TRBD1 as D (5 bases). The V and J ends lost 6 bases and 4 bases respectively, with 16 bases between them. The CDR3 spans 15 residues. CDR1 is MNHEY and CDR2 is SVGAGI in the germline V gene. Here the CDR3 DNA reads TGTGCCAGCAGGGTGGGTCAGGGTCAAGGAAACACCATATATTTT. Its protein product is CASRVGQGQGNTIYF.

The CDR3 bases are TGTGCCAGCAGCCTCGGGACAGTGATTGGCTACACCTTC. Encoded protein: CASSLGTVIGYTF. The rearrangement links TRBV7-8 to TRBJ1-2, with TRBD1 matching 7 bases. The CDR3 consists of 13 residues. The V gene's germline CDR1 is SGHVS and CDR2 FQNEAQ. The ends lost 5 bases at V and 7 bases at J; junction bases unmatched: 7.

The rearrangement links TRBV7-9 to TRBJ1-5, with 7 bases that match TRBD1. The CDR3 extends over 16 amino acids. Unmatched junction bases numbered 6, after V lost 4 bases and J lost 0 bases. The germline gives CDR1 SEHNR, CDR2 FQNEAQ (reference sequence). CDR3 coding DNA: TGTGCCAGCAGCTCAATGACAGGGAATAGCAATCAGCCCCAGCATTTT. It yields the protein CASSSMTGNSNQPQHF.

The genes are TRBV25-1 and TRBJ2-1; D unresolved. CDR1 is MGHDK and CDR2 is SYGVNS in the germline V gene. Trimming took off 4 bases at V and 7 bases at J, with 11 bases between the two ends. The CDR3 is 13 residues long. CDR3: CASSAYKRNEQFF. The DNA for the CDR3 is TGTGCCAGCAGTGCCTACAAGAGGAATGAGCAGTTCTTC.

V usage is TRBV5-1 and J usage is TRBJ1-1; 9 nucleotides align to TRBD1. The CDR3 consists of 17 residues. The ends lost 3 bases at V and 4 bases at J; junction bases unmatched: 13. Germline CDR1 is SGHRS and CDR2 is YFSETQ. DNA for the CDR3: TGCGCCAGCAGCTGGGCGCGGACAGGGGAGTTTAGCACTGAAGCTTTCTTT. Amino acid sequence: CASSWARTGEFSTEAFF.

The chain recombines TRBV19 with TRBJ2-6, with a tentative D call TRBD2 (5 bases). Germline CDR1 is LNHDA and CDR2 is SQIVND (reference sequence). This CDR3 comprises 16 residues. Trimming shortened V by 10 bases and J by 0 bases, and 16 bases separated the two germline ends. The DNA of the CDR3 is TGTGCCACCCAACGAGGGCCGCCCTCTGGGGCCAACGTCCTGACTTTC. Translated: CATQRGPPSGANVLTF. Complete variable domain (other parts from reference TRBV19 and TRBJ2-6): DGGITQSPKYLFRKEGQNVTLSCEQNLNHDAMYWYRQDPGQGLRLIYYSQIVNDFQKGDIAEGYSVSREKKESFPLTVTSAQKNPTAFYLCATQRGPPSGANVLTFGAGSRLTVL.

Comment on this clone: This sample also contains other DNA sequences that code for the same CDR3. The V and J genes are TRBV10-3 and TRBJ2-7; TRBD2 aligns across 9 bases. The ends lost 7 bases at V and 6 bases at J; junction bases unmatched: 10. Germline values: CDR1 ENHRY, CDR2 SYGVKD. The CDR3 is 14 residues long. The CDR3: CAIKGAGGPVEQYF. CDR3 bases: TGTGCCATCAAGGGGGCGGGGGGGCCTGTCGAGCAGTACTTC.

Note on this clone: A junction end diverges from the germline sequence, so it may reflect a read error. CDR3 sequence: CASSEGGQAEVF. CDR3 sequence (DNA): TGTGCCAGCAGTGAAGGTGGCCAGGCGGAGGTGTTT. The rearrangement links TRBV2 to TRBJ1-4, with no clear D. The CDR3 covers 12 residues. CDR1 and CDR2 from the germline V gene are SNHLY and FYNNEI. Full variable domain (missing parts from reference TRBV2 and TRBJ1-4): EPEVTQTPSHQVTQMGQEVILRCVPISNHLYFYWYRQILGQKVEFLVSFYNNEISEKSEIFDDQFSVERPDGSNFTLKIRSTKLEDSAMYFCASSEGGQAEVFGSGTQLSVL.

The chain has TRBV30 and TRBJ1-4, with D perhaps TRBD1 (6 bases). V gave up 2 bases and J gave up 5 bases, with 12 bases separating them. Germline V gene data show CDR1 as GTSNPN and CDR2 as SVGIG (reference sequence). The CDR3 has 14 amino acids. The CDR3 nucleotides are TGTGCCTGGAGTTTAGGGGGATTCAATGAAAAACTGTTTTTT. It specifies CAWSLGGFNEKLFF. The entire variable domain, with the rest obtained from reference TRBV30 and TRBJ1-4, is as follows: SQTIHQWPATLVQPVGSPLSLECTVEGTSNPNLYWYRQAAGRGLQLLFYSVGIGQISSEVPQNLSASRPQDRQFILSSKKLLLSDSGFYLCAWSLGGFNEKLFFGSGTQLSVL.

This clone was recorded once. The CDR3 nucleotides read TGCGCCAGCAGCCAAGAGGGACAGAATAACTATGGCTACACCTTC. Translating gives CASSQEGQNNYGYTF. This chain joins TRBV4-3 and TRBJ1-2, with 7 bases aligning to TRBD1. The CDR3 is made up of 15 amino acids. Trimming at V came to 0 bases and at J to 1 base, leaving 2 bases not matched to a gene. Per the germline V gene, CDR1 is LGHNA and CDR2 is YSLEER.

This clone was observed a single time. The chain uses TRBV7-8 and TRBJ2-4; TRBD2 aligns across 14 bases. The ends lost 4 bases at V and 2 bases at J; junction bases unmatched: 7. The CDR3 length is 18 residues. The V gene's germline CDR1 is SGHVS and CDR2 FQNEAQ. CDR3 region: CASSSLRLAGGPKNIQYF. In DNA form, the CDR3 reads TGTGCCAGCAGCTCCCTAAGACTAGCGGGAGGGCCCAAAAACATTCAGTACTTC.

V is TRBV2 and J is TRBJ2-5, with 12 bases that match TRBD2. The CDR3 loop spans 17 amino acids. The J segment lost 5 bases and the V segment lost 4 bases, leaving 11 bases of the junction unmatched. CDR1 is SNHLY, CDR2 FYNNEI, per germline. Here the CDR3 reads CASSVGGLAGGRETQYF. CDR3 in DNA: TGTGCCAGCAGTGTTGGCGGGCTAGCGGGAGGGCGGGAGACCCAGTACTTC.